This entry describes one T cell receptor (beta chain). Its recognized antigen is unknown. There are no base qualities to consult, and no much larger clone falls within one base. From the germline V gene (reference sequence), CDR1 is MNHNY and CDR2 is SVGAGI. The CDR3 goes from the cysteine to the phenylalanine over 12 residues. CDR3 DNA only is kept here, 36 bases in frame from base 1. V is reduced by 6 bases and J by 3 bases, leaving a spacing of 8 bases between them. The trial excluded patients who had a history of autoimmune disease or who were on systemic immunosuppression. In every dose cohort, peripheral blood was drawn for TCR sequencing at baseline, cycle 4 day 1, and cycle 7 day 1. The samples were drawn from a first-in-human, open-label, multicenter phase I dose-escalation trial of ivuxolimab. Adults with locally advanced or metastatic melanoma, renal cell, hepatocellular, or head and neck squamous cell carcinoma were enrolled in the trial. CD4+ and CD8+ T cells were sorted separately from peripheral blood before TCR sequencing.

This sample was included in a study of OX40 agonist ivuxolimab in advanced cancers. General notes on the study: Ivuxolimab was a fully human IgG2 agonistic monoclonal antibody targeting the costimulatory receptor OX40 (CD134). Intravenous ivuxolimab was administered to patients every 2 weeks at six dose levels: 0.01, 0.1, 0.3, 1.5, 3 and 10 mg/kg. Of the roughly 54 dose-escalation patients, hepatocellular carcinoma was present in around 19, melanoma in approximately 15, renal cell carcinoma in 9 and head and neck cancer in 9. In the dose-escalation cohort, approximately 80% of patients were male, and the mean age was roughly 56 years with a range of about 20 to 80. Prior anti-PD-1, anti-PD-L1 or anti-CTLA-4 therapy was permitted, and approximately 41% of dose-escalation patients had received checkpoint inhibitors. Partial responses occurred in three dose-escalation patients: two with cutaneous melanoma and one with hepatocellular carcinoma. Peripheral TCRbeta sequencing aimed to test whether ivuxolimab altered TCR sequence diversity and caused clonal T-cell expansion. The paper reports the monotherapy dose-escalation portion (N ≈ 50 patients) of the phase I ivuxolimab trial.

Genomic DNA was isolated from the sorted cells so that the TCRbeta CDR3 region could be sequenced. The immunoSEQ Assay was used to sequence the TCRbeta CDR3 regions. Sourced from immuneACCESS, this table was stored by TCRdb with only in-frame sequences that have V and J called. A share of the clones is absent; for the studies checked, an unresolved V gene accounts for under half, and the remainder has no known explanation. The sample has around 67,000 clones on record, roughly nine tenths of them singletons. The top ten clones comprise roughly 1.3% of the sample. On the study overall, not on this receptor specifically: After ivuxolimab, more expanded clones were found on average in CD8+ T cells than in CD4+ T cells. Antigen specificity was not determined for the clonally expanded peripheral T cells. Low levels of normalized T-cell clonal expansion were also seen in some patients who did not respond. In partial responders in the 0.1-3.0 mg/kg groups, normalized peripheral clonal expansion was found to be among the lowest, especially among CD8+ T cells. At doses of 0.1 to 3.0 mg/kg, clonal expansion of both CD4+ and CD8+ blood T cells was observed from baseline to week 6.

The sequence derives from an adult with an advanced solid tumor such as melanoma, head and neck, liver or kidney cancer. The sample consisted of CD4+ or CD8+ T cells sorted from blood, taken in a trial of the OX40 agonist ivuxolimab. The receptor chain draws on TRBV6-6 and TRBJ1-2; a confident D gene designation cannot be given. The bases are TGTGCCAGCAGGGCCCCGGACTATGGCTACACCTTC. Its product reads: CASRAPDYGYTF.